These 27 T cell receptor beta chains share one sample of origin, sequenced in a study of blood T cell repertoires in COVID-19. Using immunoSEQ multiplex PCR, the repertoire was profiled, and TCRdb retains in-frame clones only, with some absent. The table records approximately 230,000 clones, about 90% of them present only once. Material: PBMCs or T cells enriched from blood (not recorded which). The receptors derive from a woman in her forties or fifties with acute COVID-19.

This sequence joins TRBV9 and TRBJ2-5; TRBD2 aligns across 12 bases. V dropped 2 bases and J dropped 2; count of bases not matched to a gene: 4. The CDR3 runs to 16 residues. Germline CDR1 is SGDLS and CDR2 is YYNGEE. The CDR3 spells CASSVGLAGGQETQYF. In nucleotides, the CDR3 is TGTGCCAGCAGCGTGGGACTAGCGGGTGGGCAAGAGACCCAGTACTTC.

This sequence joins TRBV25-1 and TRBJ2-2, with TRBD1 matching over 8 bases. J gave up 4 bases and V 4 bases, and 8 bases lay outside the gene matches. CDR1 and CDR2 (germline): MGHDK, SYGVNS. This CDR3 has 16 amino acids. This CDR3 is CASSVAGGGGTGELFF. CDR3 in DNA: TGTGCCAGCAGTGTGGCAGGGGGCGGCGGCACCGGGGAGCTGTTTTTT.

This rearrangement joins TRBV27 to TRBJ2-7, with D possibly TRBD1 on 6 matching bases. CDR1 and CDR2 (germline): MNHEY, SMNVEV (reference sequence). The CDR3 has 14 amino acids. Trimming removed 1 base at V and 5 bases at J, with 12 bases between. CDR3: CASSLLGRGNEQYF. The CDR3 bases are TGTGCCAGCAGTTTATTGGGCAGGGGCAACGAGCAGTACTTC.

This clone was seen once. V and J are TRBV5-1 and TRBJ2-7; 10 nucleotides agree with TRBD1. The CDR3 has 15 amino acids. Germline loops: CDR1 SGHRS, CDR2 YFSETQ. J was trimmed by 4 bases and V by 1 base; bases with no gene match: 5. CDR3 nucleotide sequence: TGCGCCAGCAGCTTGCGGACAGGGGGATCTTACGAGCAGTACTTC. Its protein is CASSLRTGGSYEQYF.

Comment on this clone: The sample carries other DNA sequences with the same CDR3. The chain carries TRBV3-1 (or the pseudogene TRBV3-2) and TRBJ2-2, with 8 bases matching TRBD1. The V gene's germline CDR1 is LGHDT and CDR2 YNNKEL (reference sequence). This CDR3 contains 12 residues. Unmatched junction bases numbered 11, after V lost 9 bases and J lost 14 bases. CDR3: CASSTRDRKLFF. The CDR3 coding sequence is TGTGCCAGTAGCACCCGGGACAGGAAACTGTTTTTT.

V gene TRBV11-2 combines with J gene TRBJ2-5; possible D gene TRBD1, 5 bases. Germline V gene lookup returns CDR1 SGHAT and CDR2 FQNNGV. The CDR3 has 14 amino acids. With 1 base removed from V and 4 bases from J, the gap between germline ends came to 10 bases. CDR3 sequence (DNA): TGTGCCAGCAGCTTAGCGGGCACAGGAGAGACCCAGTACTTC. This sequence encodes CASSLAGTGETQYF. Drawing the rest from reference TRBV11-2 and TRBJ2-5, the complete variable domain is EAGVAQSPRYKIIEKRQSVAFWCNPISGHATLYWYQQILGQGPKLLIQFQNNGVVDDSQLPKDRFSAERLKGVDSTLKIQPAKLEDSAVYLCASSLAGTGETQYFGPGTRLLVL.

There are many counts of this clone. The V gene is TRBV7-8, the J gene TRBJ1-1, with 8 bases aligning to TRBD1. The CDR3 is made up of 14 amino acids. Per the germline V gene, CDR1 is SGHVS and CDR2 is FQNEAQ. The V and J ends lost 4 bases and 5 bases, in that order; junction bases with no gene match: 6. The CDR3 coding sequence is TGTGCCAGCAGCTCATCCCAGGGGGCAACTGAAGCTTTCTTT. It specifies CASSSSQGATEAFF.

The chain combines TRBV19 with TRBJ2-7, with D perhaps matching TRBD1 (6 bases). CDR1 is LNHDA and CDR2 is SQIVND in the germline V gene (reference sequence). CDR3 length: 13 residues. Trimming shortened V by 5 bases and J by 4 bases, and 12 bases separated the two germline ends. The CDR3 loop reads CASSSGQTYEQYF. The CDR3 nucleotides read TGTGCCAGTAGTTCCGGACAGACGTACGAGCAGTACTTC.

This rearrangement joins TRBV24-1 to TRBJ2-3; 11 bases map to TRBD2. The CDR3 is 15 residues long. Looked up from germline, CDR1 is KGHDR and CDR2 is SFDVKD. The J segment lost 4 bases and the V segment lost 6 bases, leaving 5 bases of the junction unmatched. The CDR3 reads CATSITSGSADTQYF. The CDR3 DNA reads TGTGCCACCAGTATAACTAGCGGGAGCGCAGATACGCAGTATTTT.

The chain combines TRBV27 with TRBJ1-5, with no clear D. The germline V and J ends were trimmed by 1 base and 10 bases, with 23 bases remaining between them. The CDR3 has 17 residues. The germline V gene has CDR1 MNHEY and CDR2 SMNVEV (reference sequence). The CDR3 nucleotides read TGTGCCAGCAGTTTATTTTCATCTCGGGGATCCTACCGCCCCCAGCATTTT. This translates into CASSLFSSRGSYRPQHF.

DNA of the CDR3: TGTGCCAGCAGTTTGGGTACCAGGGAACAGCCCCAGCATTTT. It codes for CASSLGTREQPQHF. This chain uses TRBV28 with TRBJ1-5; TRBD1 might be the D (5 bases). The CDR3 loop spans 14 amino acids. V was trimmed by 3 bases and J by 7 bases, leaving 13 bases between them. Germline CDR1 is MDHEN and CDR2 is SYDVKM.

The CDR3 reads CASSQEDYGEQYF. DNA of the CDR3: TGCGCCAGCAGCCAAGAAGACTATGGCGAGCAGTACTTC. The V call is TRBV4-1, the J call TRBJ2-7, with a possible D match to TRBD2 (5 bases). V lost 0 bases to trimming and J lost 6 bases, with 9 bases between them. The CDR3 sequence is 13 residues long. Germline CDR1 MGHRA, CDR2 YSYEKL.

The rearrangement uses TRBV5-1 and TRBJ1-1; no firm D call. CDR1 is SGHRS, CDR2 YFSETQ, per germline. The V gene lost 0 bases and the J gene lost 4 bases, with 10 bases spanning the gap. This CDR3 comprises 14 residues. The CDR3 protein is CASSLGRAGTEAFF. CDR3 nucleotides: TGCGCCAGCAGCTTGGGGAGGGCAGGCACTGAAGCTTTCTTT.

The V and J genes are TRBV12-3 or TRBV12-4 and TRBJ2-1, with a possible D match to TRBD2 (6 bases). This CDR3 is built from 10 residues. Trimming took off 8 bases at V and 10 bases at J, with 9 bases between the two ends. CDR3 in amino acids: CASSGGEQFF. DNA of the CDR3: TGTGCCAGCTCCGGGGGAGAGCAGTTCTTC.

This clone was counted a single time. The V and J genes are TRBV9 and TRBJ2-7, with D possibly being TRBD1 (6 bases). The CDR3 runs 15 residues. V was shortened by 0 bases and J by 2 bases, with 12 bases between the two germline ends. CDR1 and CDR2 from the germline V gene are SGDLS and YYNGEE. The CDR3, as DNA: TGTGCCAGCAGCGTAGGAGGACAGCCAACCTACGAGCAGTACTTC. It specifies CASSVGGQPTYEQYF. Supplemented by reference TRBV9 and TRBJ2-7, the full variable domain reads DSGVTQTPKHLITATGQRVTLRCSPRSGDLSVYWYQQSLDQGLQFLIQYYNGEERAKGNILERFSAQQFPDLHSELNLSSLELGDSALYFCASSVGGQPTYEQYFGPGTRLTVT.

V is TRBV5-1 and J is TRBJ2-7; 12 nucleotides align to TRBD2. Germline loops: CDR1 SGHRS, CDR2 YFSETQ. CDR3 length equals 16 residues. Germline trimming cut 4 bases from V and 3 bases from J; bases unmatched to any gene: 8. The CDR3 region is CASSPTSGGWDYEQYF. CDR3 nucleotide sequence: TGCGCCAGCAGCCCCACTAGCGGGGGGTGGGACTACGAGCAGTACTTC.

J is TRBJ1-1 and V is TRBV18; possibly TRBD1 for D (5 bases). This CDR3 has 12 amino acids. The V gene's germline CDR1 is KGHSH and CDR2 LQKENI. The ends were cut back, 6 bases at V and 10 bases at J, with 15 bases in the middle. CDR3 in amino acids: CASSPQGDGAFF. DNA of the CDR3: TGTGCCAGCTCCCCGCAGGGCGACGGAGCTTTCTTT. The full variable domain, with the rest looked up from reference TRBV18 and TRBJ1-1, is NAGVMQNPRHLVRRRGQEARLRCSPMKGHSHVYWYRQLPEEGLKFMVYLQKENIIDESGMPKERFSAEFPKEGPSILRIQQVVRGDSAAYFCASSPQGDGAFFGQGTRLTVV.

This clone has more than one count but fewer than ten. The V call is TRBV7-9, the J call TRBJ1-4; 7 positions match TRBD1. CDR1 and CDR2 from the germline V gene are SEHNR and FQNEAQ (reference sequence). This CDR3 has 14 amino acids. V was clipped by 4 bases and J by 4 bases; unmatched bases: 3. CDR3 bases: TGTGCCAGCAGCTCCGGGACAGATAATGAAAAACTGTTTTTT. This translates into CASSSGTDNEKLFF. Together with reference TRBV7-9 and TRBJ1-4, the CDR3 gives the full variable domain: DTGVSQNPRHKITKRGQNVTFRCDPISEHNRLYWYRQTLGQGPEFLTYFQNEAQLEKSRLLSDRFSAERPKGSFSTLEIQRTEQGDSAMYLCASSSGTDNEKLFFGSGTQLSVL.

The chain uses TRBV10-2 and TRBJ1-3, with D uncertain. Germline V CDR1 and CDR2: WSHSY, SAAADI. The CDR3 contains 14 residues. V lost 3 bases, J lost 0 bases, and 6 bases lay in between. In DNA, the CDR3 is TGCGCCAGCAGTGAAATCAGCTCTGGAAACACCATATATTTT. Its translation is CASSEISSGNTIYF.

This clone came up a few times. The V and J genes are TRBV12-3 or TRBV12-4 and TRBJ2-2; D call uncertain. Trimming stripped 4 bases from V and 3 bases from J, with 3 bases between. The CDR3 extends over 12 amino acids. The CDR3, as DNA: TGTGCCAGCAGTTGGCACACCGGGGAGCTGTTTTTT. It yields the protein CASSWHTGELFF.

DNA of the CDR3: TGTGCCAGCAGCTTGGCAGCGGGAGGGCCAAGGGAGACCCAGTACTTC. The encoded protein is CASSLAAGGPRETQYF. This sequence joins TRBV5-6 and TRBJ2-5, with TRBD2 identical over 10 bases. The CDR3 has 16 residues. V trimming: 0 bases; J trimming: 5 bases; junction bases outside the gene matches: 7. Germline-derived CDR1 and CDR2 are SGHDT and YYEEEE.

CDR3 amino acids: CATASGDTGELFF. DNA for the CDR3: TGTGCCACAGCTAGCGGGGACACCGGGGAGCTGTTTTTT. The V and J genes are TRBV24-1 and TRBJ2-2, with 9 bases lining up with TRBD2. Looked up from germline, CDR1 is KGHDR and CDR2 is SFDVKD. The CDR3 consists of 13 residues. V lost 10 bases and J lost 3; bases outside the gene matches: 2.

The V call is TRBV7-9, the J call TRBJ2-2; maybe TRBD2 (5 bases). This CDR3 comprises 17 residues. Per the germline V gene, CDR1 is SEHNR and CDR2 is FQNEAQ (reference sequence). The V gene lost 1 base and the J gene lost 4 bases, with 16 bases spanning the gap. CDR3 sequence: CASSLVGLARATGELFF. CDR3 nucleotides: TGTGCCAGCAGCTTAGTCGGTCTAGCACGGGCCACCGGGGAGCTGTTTTTT.

J is TRBJ2-7 and V is TRBV7-9, with 7 bases matching TRBD1. CDR1 and CDR2 from the germline V gene are SEHNR and FQNEAQ (reference sequence). This CDR3 comprises 14 residues. V lost 4 bases, J lost 2 bases, and 5 bases stayed unmatched. CDR3 protein: CASSSTQGAYEQYF. CDR3 coding DNA: TGTGCCAGCAGCTCGACCCAGGGGGCCTACGAGCAGTACTTC.

The chain carries TRBV28 and TRBJ2-7; no reliable D call. Germline-derived CDR1 and CDR2 are MDHEN and SYDVKM. The CDR3 is made up of 14 amino acids. Trimming removed 3 bases at V and 4 bases at J, with 13 bases between. DNA for the CDR3: TGTGCCAGCAGTTTGAGCGACGGCTCTTACGAGCAGTACTTC. Protein product: CASSLSDGSYEQYF.

The CDR3 coding sequence is TGCGCCAGCAGCCCCGCCTACGAGCAGTACTTC. Amino acid sequence: CASSPAYEQYF. The V call is TRBV5-1, the J call TRBJ2-7; the D is unclear. The CDR3 is made up of 11 amino acids. With 4 bases removed from V and 2 bases from J, the gap between germline ends came to 4 bases. Germline CDR1 SGHRS, CDR2 YFSETQ.

The V call is TRBV18, the J call TRBJ2-1, with 9 bases fitting TRBD2. Trimming took 3 bases from V and 7 from J; bases not matched to a gene: 7. CDR3 size: 15 residues. Germline V gene sequence: CDR1 KGHSH, CDR2 LQKENI. The CDR3 DNA reads TGTGCCAGCTCACCCGTGGCGGGAGGGCCAAATGAGCAGTTCTTC. It yields the protein CASSPVAGGPNEQFF.